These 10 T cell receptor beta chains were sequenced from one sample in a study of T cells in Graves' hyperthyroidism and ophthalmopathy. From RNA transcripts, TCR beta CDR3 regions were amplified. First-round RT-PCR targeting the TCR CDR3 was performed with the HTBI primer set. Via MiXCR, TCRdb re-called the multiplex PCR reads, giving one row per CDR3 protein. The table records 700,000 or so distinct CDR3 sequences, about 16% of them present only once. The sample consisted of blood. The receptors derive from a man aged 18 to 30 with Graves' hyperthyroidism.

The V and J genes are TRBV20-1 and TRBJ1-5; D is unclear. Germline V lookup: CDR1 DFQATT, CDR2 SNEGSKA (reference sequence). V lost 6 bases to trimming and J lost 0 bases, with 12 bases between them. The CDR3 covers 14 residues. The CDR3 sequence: CSAPAGYSNQPQHF. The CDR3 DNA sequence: TGCAGTGCCCCGGCCGGTTATAGCAATCAGCCCCAGCATTTT.

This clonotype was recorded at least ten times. CDR3 bases: TGTGCCTCGGAATCCGCTACAGCAGGCTCCTACGAGCAGTACTTC. Translation: CASESATAGSYEQYF. The chain combines TRBV10-3 with TRBJ2-7; the D is unclear. This CDR3 spans 15 amino acids. Trimming removed 11 bases from V and 0 bases from J, with 20 bases in between. The germline gives CDR1 ENHRY, CDR2 SYGVKD.

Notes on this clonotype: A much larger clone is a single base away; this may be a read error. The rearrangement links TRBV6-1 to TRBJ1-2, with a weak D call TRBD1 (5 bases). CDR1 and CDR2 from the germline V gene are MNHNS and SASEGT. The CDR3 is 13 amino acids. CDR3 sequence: CTSTPGDSYGYTF. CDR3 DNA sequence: TGTACCAGCACTCCGGGGGATAGCTATGGCTACACCTTC.

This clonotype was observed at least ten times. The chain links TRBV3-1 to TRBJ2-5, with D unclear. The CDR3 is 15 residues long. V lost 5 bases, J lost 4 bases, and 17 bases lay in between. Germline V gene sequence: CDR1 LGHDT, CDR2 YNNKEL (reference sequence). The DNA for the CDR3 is TGTGCCAGCAGCGATGGCGTTCCCCGAGGAGAGACCCAGTACTTC. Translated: CASSDGVPRGETQYF.

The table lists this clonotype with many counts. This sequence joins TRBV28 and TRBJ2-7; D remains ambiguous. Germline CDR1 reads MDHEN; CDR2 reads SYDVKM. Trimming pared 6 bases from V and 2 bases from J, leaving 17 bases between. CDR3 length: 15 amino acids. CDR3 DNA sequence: TGTGCCAGCAGCCCCTACACTTCCTATACCTACGAGCAGTACTTC. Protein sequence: CASSPYTSYTYEQYF.

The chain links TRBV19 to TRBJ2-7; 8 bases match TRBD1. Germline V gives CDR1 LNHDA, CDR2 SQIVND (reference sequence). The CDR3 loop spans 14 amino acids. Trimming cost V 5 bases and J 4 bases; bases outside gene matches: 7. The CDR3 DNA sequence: TGTGCCAGTAGTTCCGGACAGGGTCTGTACGAGCAGTACTTC. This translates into CASSSGQGLYEQYF. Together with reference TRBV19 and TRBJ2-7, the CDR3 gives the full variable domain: DGGITQSPKYLFRKEGQNVTLSCEQNLNHDAMYWYRQDPGQGLRLIYYSQIVNDFQKGDIAEGYSVSREKKESFPLTVTSAQKNPTAFYLCASSSGQGLYEQYFGPGTRLTVT.

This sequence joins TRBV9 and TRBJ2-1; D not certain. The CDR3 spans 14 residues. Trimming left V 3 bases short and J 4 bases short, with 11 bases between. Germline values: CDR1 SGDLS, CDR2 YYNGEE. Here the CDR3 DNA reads TGTGCCAGCAGCGCGACTCTCATGTACAATGAGCAGTTCTTC. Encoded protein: CASSATLMYNEQFF.

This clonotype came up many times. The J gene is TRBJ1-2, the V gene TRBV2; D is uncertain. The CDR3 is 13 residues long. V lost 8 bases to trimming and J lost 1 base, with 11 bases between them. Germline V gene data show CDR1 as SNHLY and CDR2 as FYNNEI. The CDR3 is CASERTDNYGYTF. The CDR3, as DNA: TGTGCCAGCGAAAGGACGGATAACTATGGCTACACCTTC.

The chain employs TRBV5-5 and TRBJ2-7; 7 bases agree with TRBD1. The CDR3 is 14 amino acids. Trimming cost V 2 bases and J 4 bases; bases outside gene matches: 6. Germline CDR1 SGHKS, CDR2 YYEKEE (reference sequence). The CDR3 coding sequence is TGTGCCAGCAGCTTCGGACAGGCAAGATACGAGCAGTACTTC. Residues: CASSFGQARYEQYF.

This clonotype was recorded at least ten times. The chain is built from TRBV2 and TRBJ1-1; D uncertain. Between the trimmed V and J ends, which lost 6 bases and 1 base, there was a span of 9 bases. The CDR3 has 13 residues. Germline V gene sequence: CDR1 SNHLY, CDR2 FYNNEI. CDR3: CASRITANTEAFF. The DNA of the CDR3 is TGTGCCAGCAGGATAACAGCGAACACTGAAGCTTTCTTT.